The 13 T cell receptor beta chains below come from one sample, sequenced in a study of T-cell memory formation after mild COVID-19. TCRdb passed the 5' RACE reads through MiXCR, listing each CDR3 protein once. The sample lists some 160,000 distinct CDR3 sequences; 31% were seen once. Sequencing used PBMCs or a T cell subset sorted from them (not recorded which). The receptors stem from an adult woman who had mild COVID-19 (a few samples of this study predate the infection). Cell type and time point are not known.

The rearrangement uses TRBV15 and TRBJ2-5; 10 bases are a match to TRBD1. Germline CDR1 reads LNHNV; CDR2 reads YYDKDF (reference sequence). Losses at the gene ends were 6 bases for V and 5 bases for J; bases not matched to a gene: 6. There are 14 residues in the CDR3. The CDR3 loop is CATRETGGRETQYF. CDR3 nucleotides: TGTGCCACCAGAGAGACAGGGGGCAGGGAGACCCAGTACTTC.

The chain carries TRBV7-6 and TRBJ1-1; the D is unclear. Germline V gene data show CDR1 as SGHVS and CDR2 as FNYEAQ. This CDR3 contains 12 residues. V lost 5 bases and J lost 8, with 12 bases in between. CDR3 nucleotides: TGTGCCAGCAGCAAGGATGGATTCGAAGCTTTCTTT. Protein product: CASSKDGFEAFF.

The genes are TRBV7-2 and TRBJ2-3, with 8 bases matching TRBD2. The CDR3 spans 14 residues. V was clipped by 8 bases and J by 2 bases; unmatched bases: 6. The germline V gene has CDR1 SGHTA and CDR2 FQGNSA. Here the CDR3 reads CASLVLADTDTQYF. The CDR3 bases are TGTGCCAGCCTCGTACTAGCGGACACAGATACGCAGTATTTT.

This clonotype was counted a few times. The chain uses TRBV9 and TRBJ2-7; 7 bases match TRBD1. Germline CDR1 reads SGDLS; CDR2 reads YYNGEE. This CDR3 spans 16 amino acids. J lost 2 bases, V lost 4 bases, and 12 bases had no gene match. The CDR3 coding sequence is TGTGCCAGCAGCCAAGGGGAGAAGGGGGCGGCCTACGAGCAGTACTTC. Residues: CASSQGEKGAAYEQYF.

This clonotype showed up just a few times. This sequence joins TRBV24-1 and TRBJ2-2; D unclear. Trimming removed 8 bases from V and 0 bases from J, with 6 bases in between. Germline V gives CDR1 KGHDR, CDR2 SFDVKD. This CDR3 is built from 13 residues. The CDR3 sequence is CATKPANTGELFF. CDR3 coding DNA: TGTGCCACCAAACCCGCGAACACCGGGGAGCTGTTTTTT.

As for this clonotype: Sequence at one end of the junction differs from germline and may be a read error. The rearrangement uses TRBV7-7 and TRBJ2-7; 9 nucleotides agree with TRBD2. CDR3 size: 14 residues. CDR1 and CDR2 from the germline V gene are SSHAT and FNYEAQ (reference sequence). The CDR3 loop is CASSLAGLATEQYF. The CDR3 DNA is TGTGCTAGCAGCTTGGCGGGACTAGCTACCGAGCAGTACTTC.

The chain employs TRBV27 and TRBJ2-3; possible D gene TRBD1, 6 bases. The CDR3 extends over 13 amino acids. The ends were cut back, 5 bases at V and 5 bases at J, with 11 bases in the middle. Germline CDR1 MNHEY, CDR2 SMNVEV (reference sequence). The CDR3 sequence is CASSLRGIDTQYF. The CDR3 coding sequence is TGTGCCAGCAGTCTTAGGGGGATAGATACGCAGTATTTT.

This clonotype was detected a few times. The V gene is TRBV12-3 or TRBV12-4, the J gene TRBJ2-3, with a tentative D call TRBD2 (6 bases). V lost 5 bases and J lost 1, with 16 bases in between. This CDR3 has 16 amino acids. The CDR3 protein is CASSLGGVWGTDTQYF. The CDR3 DNA reads TGTGCCAGCAGTCTCGGAGGGGTTTGGGGCACAGATACGCAGTATTTT.

The chain employs TRBV5-1 and TRBJ1-2; weak D call: TRBD1 (5 bases). V was pared by 0 bases and J by 0 bases, with 9 bases between. Germline V gene sequence: CDR1 SGHRS, CDR2 YFSETQ. This CDR3 region has 15 residues. For the CDR3, the DNA is TGCGCCAGCAGCTTGGGACAGAATCCTAACTATGGCTACACCTTC. Its translation is CASSLGQNPNYGYTF.

This clonotype was seen only a few times. The V gene is TRBV27, the J gene TRBJ2-1, with TRBD1 identical over 8 bases. Looked up from germline, CDR1 is MNHEY and CDR2 is SMNVEV (reference sequence). V was pared by 2 bases and J by 2 bases, with 2 bases of the junction left unmatched. There are 15 residues in the CDR3. The CDR3 nucleotides are TGTGCCAGCAGTTTACGGACAGGGCCCTACAATGAGCAGTTCTTC. This codes for CASSLRTGPYNEQFF.

The genes are TRBV6-6 and TRBJ1-5, with no clear D. The V gene's germline CDR1 is MNHNY and CDR2 SVGAGI (reference sequence). CDR3 length equals 14 residues. Trimming stripped 6 bases from V and 2 bases from J, with 11 bases between. The CDR3 DNA follows: TGTGCCAGCAGGACTTGGCCGGGCAATCAGCCCCAGCATTTT. Translation gives CASRTWPGNQPQHF.

The rearrangement joins TRBV7-8 to TRBJ2-1; 12 nucleotides align to TRBD2. V shed 5 bases, J shed 5 bases, and the junction held 16 bases outside the gene matches. CDR1 is SGHVS, CDR2 FQNEAQ, per germline. The length of the CDR3 is 19 residues. CDR3 sequence reads: CASSPRGTSGLPRNNEQFF. DNA for the CDR3: TGTGCCAGCAGCCCCCGGGGGACTAGCGGGCTCCCCCGAAACAATGAGCAGTTCTTC.

The chain has TRBV15 and TRBJ1-1; TRBD1 might be the D (5 bases). This CDR3 spans 12 amino acids. V lost 5 bases and J 10 bases, leaving 14 bases between the germline ends. Germline V gene sequence: CDR1 LNHNV, CDR2 YYDKDF (reference sequence). The CDR3 reads CATSGTGRGAFF. CDR3 in DNA: TGTGCCACCAGCGGCACAGGTCGGGGAGCTTTCTTT.